This record concerns one TCR beta chain sequence. The data were obtained in a study of CD8 T cells in Susac syndrome. After extraction with the RNeasy kit, about 0.45 to 1 ug of the RNA was reverse transcribed using random hexamers. Across 54 Vbeta and 13 Jbeta, immunoSEQ multiplex PCR amplified TCR beta CDR3. MiXCR, run by TCRdb on the immunoSEQ multiplex PCR reads, gives a single entry per CDR3 protein. The profile shows around 190,000 distinct CDR3 sequences, about 95% of them singletons. Source material: CD4+ T cells from PBMCs. The clonotype comes from a human donor in good health.

The CDR3 DNA is TGTGCCTGGAGCGGACATCGGACTCAGCCCCAGCATTTT. Translated, it gives CAWSGHRTQPQHF. This rearrangement joins TRBV30 to TRBJ1-5, with TRBD1 as a possible D gene (5 bases). Germline CDR1 and CDR2: GTSNPN and SVGIG (reference sequence). This CDR3 has 13 amino acids. Trimming removed 3 bases from V and 6 bases from J, with 12 bases in between.